The present entry profiles one TCR beta chain with its context. The sample is drawn from a study of T cell clones after liver transplantation. Assay: immunoSEQ multiplex PCR; the TCRdb copy retains only in-frame clones and omits some. This table has about 120,000 clones, approximately 90% appearing once. With V trimmed by 0 bases and J by 1 base, 9 bases remained unmatched. Per the germline V gene, CDR1 is SGHRS and CDR2 is YFSETQ. The CDR3 is 18 residues long. The gene calls are TRBV5-1 and TRBJ2-1, with 8 bases lining up with TRBD2. This clonotype originated in a human patient who received a liver transplant. The graft donor may have given rise to some T cells. Sample: CD4+ T cells from blood, taken 12 months after liver transplant. CDR3 sequence reads: CASSLAVGASGSYNEQFF. The CDR3 nucleotides are TGCGCCAGCAGCTTGGCCGTAGGGGCTAGCGGGTCCTACAATGAGCAGTTCTTC.